The TCR beta chain described here comes from a study of CD8+CD57+ T cells in acquired aplastic anemia. It was genomic DNA that served as the template for profiling TCR beta VDJ and CDR3. TCRdb fed the reads into MiXCR, producing one record per CDR3 protein. The sample carries roughly 200,000 distinct CDR3 sequences, over 60% recorded once. The CDR3 is 13 amino acids. Germline CDR1 DFQATT, CDR2 SNEGSKA (reference sequence). The clonotype was recovered from a human donor in good health. J is TRBJ2-5 and V is TRBV20-1, with D perhaps given as TRBD1 or TRBD2 (6 bases each). The source material was sorted CD4+, CD8+, or CD8+CD57+ T cells (not recorded which) from PBMCs. CDR3 region: CSALGGWQETQYF. The CDR3 DNA reads TGCAGCGCCTTAGGGGGGTGGCAAGAGACCCAGTACTTC.